This is a list of T cell receptor beta chains from one sample in a study of spatial heterogeneity in lung cancer. In TCRdb, the 5' RACE reads were re-called with MiXCR into one record per CDR3 protein. Seen here are around 4,200 distinct CDR3 sequences, about a tenth observed once, and the top ten hold around three fifths. Specimen: lung tumor tissue, collected at surgery. All receptors come from a male donor with early-stage non-small cell lung cancer. CDR3s include the opening cysteine and the closing phenylalanine or tryptophan.

v_call,j_call,cdr3_aa
TRBV20-1,TRBJ1-5,CSAQSRDQPQHF
TRBV9,TRBJ2-5,CASHGTSGGSSYQETQYF
TRBV20-1,TRBJ1-1,CSVPPLPGQGTTEAFF
TRBV10-3,TRBJ2-3,CAISELEWGTDTQYF
TRBV7-8,TRBJ1-1,CASSLGRARTEAFF
TRBV28,TRBJ1-2,CASSSTYGYTF
TRBV7-2,TRBJ2-2,CASSLFPGAKTGELFF
TRBV20-1,TRBJ2-2,CSARGQGKTTGELFF
TRBV27,TRBJ1-1,CASSFGGSGDTTEAFF
TRBV4-3,TRBJ1-2,CASSQDLEGTGRYSF
TRBV7-8,TRBJ1-1,CASSHPGTGSAEAFF
TRBV4-3,TRBJ2-3,CASSRSGNTDTQYF
TRBV9,TRBJ2-3,CASSTRTQSTDTQYF
TRBV28,TRBJ2-7,CASRTNYEQYF
TRBV11-2,TRBJ2-1,CASSLPREGRDEQFF
TRBV28,TRBJ1-1,CASSLYSYTEAFF
TRBV28,TRBJ1-1,CASRLQLSNTEAFF
TRBV7-9,TRBJ1-1,CASSPVGSVNTEAFF
TRBV28,TRBJ2-3,CASSLQVKMGDTQYF
TRBV29-1,TRBJ2-5,CSVEASRAETQYF